The source of this T cell receptor beta chain is a study of regulatory T cells in long-lasting Graves disease. Study results and limitations: It was in persistent disease that TRBV28, TRBJ1-2 and TRBJ2-5 were favored.

This clonotype was counted at least ten times. Its antigen is not identified. The time point here: newly diagnosed GD, antithyroid drugs for less than 3 months. Following extraction of RNA from PBMCs, that RNA was used to make the TCR library. Arm-PCR of CDR3 regions with iRepertoire HTBI primers generated TCR beta libraries. TCRdb recomputed calls from the multiplex PCR reads with MiXCR, one row per CDR3 protein. Of about 220,000 distinct CDR3 sequences in the sample, about a sixth are singletons; the top ten hold around 20%. V was pared by 4 bases and J by 4 bases, with 19 bases between. The CDR3 runs to 17 residues. Germline CDR1 and CDR2: LGHDT and YNNKEL (reference sequence).

The V gene is TRBV3-1, the J gene TRBJ2-2; D is possibly TRBD2 (6 bases). The sequencing here drew on peripheral blood mononuclear cells (PBMCs), taken at new diagnosis, from a patient treated with antithyroid drugs. This receptor was identified in a female donor with Graves disease. The DNA of the CDR3 is TGTGCCAGCAGCCGCCCCAGCGGGCCTTCTCTCACCGGGGAGCTGTTTTTT. Translated: CASSRPSGPSLTGELFF.